The 5 T cell receptor beta chains listed next were all sequenced from one sample in a study of OX40 agonist ivuxolimab in advanced cancers. TCRdb's table, derived via immunoSEQ multiplex PCR, lists solely in-frame clones and lacks some. The sample yields fewer than 85,000 clones, 65% to 90% seen once. The material was CD4+ or CD8+ T cells sorted from blood, obtained in a trial of the OX40 agonist ivuxolimab. These receptors all come from an adult with an advanced solid tumor such as melanoma, head and neck, liver or kidney cancer.

V is TRBV25-1 and J is TRBJ2-7; 8 bases line up with TRBD2. The CDR3 totals 15 residues. The junction had 7 bases not matched to a gene; V was cut back by 6 bases and J by 0 bases. Germline V gene sequence: CDR1 MGHDK, CDR2 SYGVNS. The CDR3 protein is CASSLSGGDSYEQYF. The CDR3 region has the DNA TGTGCCAGCAGCCTGAGCGGGGGCGACTCCTACGAGCAGTACTTC.

The V and J genes are TRBV6-4 and TRBJ2-1, with TRBD2 matching over 9 bases. This CDR3 spans 13 amino acids. The V and J ends lost 5 bases and 7 bases, in that order; junction bases with no gene match: 3. The germline gives CDR1 MRHNA, CDR2 SNTAGT. The CDR3 loop reads CASSSGGQNEQFF. The DNA of the CDR3 is TGTGCCAGCAGTAGCGGGGGGCAGAATGAGCAGTTCTTC.

The chain couples TRBV4-1 to TRBJ1-5; 8 bases agree with TRBD1. The trim removed 4 bases at V and 3 bases at J, leaving 5 bases unmatched. Per the germline V gene, CDR1 is MGHRA and CDR2 is YSYEKL. This CDR3 region has 15 residues. CDR3 nucleotide sequence: TGCGCCAGCAGCCCGGGACAGGCTAACAATCAGCCCCAGCATTTT. Translating gives CASSPGQANNQPQHF.

This clone is a singleton in its sample. V is TRBV11-3 and J is TRBJ2-3, with 10 bases identical to TRBD1. Trimming cost V 5 bases and J 6 bases; bases outside gene matches: 8. Germline CDR1 and CDR2: SGHNT and YENEEA. This CDR3 comprises 15 residues. The CDR3 nucleotides are TGTGCCAGCAGCCCTGGACAGGGGGAATGGGATACGCAGTATTTT. Protein product: CASSPGQGEWDTQYF. Together with reference TRBV11-3 and TRBJ2-3, the CDR3 gives the full variable domain: EAGVVQSPRYKIIEKKQPVAFWCNPISGHNTLYWYLQNLGQGPELLIRYENEEAVDDSQLPKDRFSAERLKGVDSTLKIQPAELGDSAVYLCASSPGQGEWDTQYFGPGTRLTVL.

This clone was observed once. The chain couples TRBV11-3 to TRBJ1-3; the match to TRBD1 covers 8 bases. CDR1 and CDR2 from the germline V gene are SGHNT and YENEEA. CDR3 length equals 15 residues. After removal of 4 bases from V and 4 bases from J, the junction contained 6 bases not matched to a gene. CDR3 sequence reads: CASSSTGESGNTIYF. In DNA, the CDR3 is TGTGCCAGCAGCTCGACAGGGGAATCCGGAAACACCATATATTTT.